This is a list of T cell receptor beta chains from one sample in a study of T cells in Graves' hyperthyroidism and ophthalmopathy. Each CDR3 protein is one row after TCRdb ran MiXCR on the multiplex PCR reads. The sample has about 520,000 distinct CDR3 sequences; 24% are singletons. The sequenced sample was blood. The receptors stem from a woman in her 30s with Graves' ophthalmopathy. Each CDR3 is given with its conserved first and last residue. Fields, in order: V gene, D gene, clone size, J gene, CDR3 DNA, CDR3 protein. D genes are given only for firm matches. Rows give clone size only sometimes, using once, few, many, or a class for an expanded clone.

V: TRBV6-1; D: -; size: many; J: TRBJ2-7; DNA: TGTGCCAGCAGCCCCCCGGCCGGGGGGCAATACGAGCAGTACTTC; CDR3: CASSPPAGGQYEQYF
V: TRBV6-1; D: TRBD1; size: many; J: TRBJ2-7; DNA: TGTGCCAGCACCTACGACAGGGAACCCTACGAGCAGTACTTC; CDR3: CASTYDREPYEQYF
V: TRBV4-1; D: TRBD1; size: -; J: TRBJ1-2; DNA: TGCGCCAGCAGCCAAGACCCCACAGGGGACCTGAACTATGGTTACACCTTC; CDR3: CASSQDPTGDLNYGYTF
V: TRBV6-1; D: -; size: -; J: TRBJ1-5; DNA: TGTGCCAGCAGTGACCAGGGCAACAATCAGCCCCAGCATTTT; CDR3: CASSDQGNNQPQHF
V: TRBV10-3; D: -; size: -; J: TRBJ2-7; DNA: TGTGCTATCAGTGAAAGGTTTATAGTTGACAGGTCCTACAAGCAGTACTTC; CDR3: CAISERFIVDRSYKQYF
V: TRBV20-1; D: -; size: many; J: TRBJ1-2; DNA: TGCAGTGCTAGTCTGGGGGCGCAGGGCTACACCTTC; CDR3: CSASLGAQGYTF
V: TRBV12-3/TRBV12-4; D: -; size: many; J: TRBJ1-5; DNA: TGTGCCAGCAGTTTCTTGGCGGGGAGCAATCAGCCCCAGCATTTT; CDR3: CASSFLAGSNQPQHF
V: TRBV6-1; D: TRBD1; size: many; J: TRBJ2-6; DNA: TGTGCCAGCAGTGCATCCGGGACAGGGCCCTCTGGGGCCAACGTCCTGACTTTC; CDR3: CASSASGTGPSGANVLTF
V: TRBV7-2; D: -; size: -; J: TRBJ2-4; DNA: TGTGCCAGCAGCTTTGTCCCAAAGTCAGAAAACATTCAGTACTTC; CDR3: CASSFVPKSENIQYF
V: TRBV20-1; D: TRBD2; size: many; J: TRBJ2-5; DNA: TGCAGTGCTAGAGATTCGGGGGGGAGAGAGACCCAGTACTTC; CDR3: CSARDSGGRETQYF
V: TRBV7-2; D: -; size: many; J: TRBJ1-2; DNA: TGTGCCAGCAGCTTTGATCTCAGGCCAGGGGGCTACACCTTC; CDR3: CASSFDLRPGGYTF
V: TRBV29-1; D: -; size: -; J: TRBJ2-7; DNA: TGCAGCGTTGTAGGCGCAGATACCTACGAGCAGTACTTC; CDR3: CSVVGADTYEQYF
V: TRBV27; D: TRBD1; size: many; J: TRBJ2-7; DNA: TGTGCCAGCAGTTTATCACCGGGACAGGGGACCTACGAGCAGTACTTC; CDR3: CASSLSPGQGTYEQYF
V: TRBV10-3; D: -; size: -; J: TRBJ1-2; DNA: TGTGCCATCAGTGAGTCACGGATCGGCTATGGCTACACCTTC; CDR3: CAISESRIGYGYTF
V: TRBV27; D: -; size: many; J: TRBJ2-7; DNA: TGTGCCAGCAGTTTATCTTCTGACAGTGTCCTACGAGTGGAGTACTTC; CDR3: CASSLSSDSVLRVEYF